The 7 T cell receptor beta chains presented below share a single source sample, sequenced in a study of beta chain features in type 1 diabetes. Broader study findings: People with Type 1 diabetes carried modestly yet significantly shorter TCRB CDR3s in all four CD4+ subsets.

Their target antigens are unknown. The study reverse transcribed the entire isolated RNA, so it sequenced expressed TCRB transcripts. TCRdb keeps only in-frame clones here, not all; method: immunoSEQ multiplex PCR. The data show 140,000 or so clones, approximately 13% seen once. The source material was central memory CD4+ T cells from blood. All receptors come from a young man with type 1 diabetes.

In this sample, this clone turned up a few times. V and J are TRBV5-1 and TRBJ2-5; 10 nucleotides match TRBD1. The V gene end was trimmed by 4 bases and the J gene end by 0 bases; junction bases not matched to a gene: 3. Germline loops: CDR1 SGHRS, CDR2 YFSETQ. The CDR3 is made up of 15 amino acids. The CDR3 region has the DNA TGCGCCAGCAGCACGGGACAGGGGTACCAAGAGACCCAGTACTTC. Protein sequence: CASSTGQGYQETQYF.

This chain links TRBV29-1 with TRBJ2-3; D unresolved. The length of the CDR3 is 13 residues. CDR1 is SQVTM and CDR2 is ANQGSEA in the germline V gene. V gave up 4 bases and J gave up 1 base, with 9 bases separating them. The CDR3 DNA is TGCAGCGTTGTAGGGCGTGGCACAGATACGCAGTATTTT. This gives the protein CSVVGRGTDTQYF.

The table lists this clone with a few counts. V usage is TRBV5-4 and J usage is TRBJ2-5; possibly TRBD1 or TRBD2 for D (5 bases each). Per germline, CDR1 SGHNT and CDR2 YYREEE (reference sequence). Trimming pared 4 bases from V and 4 bases from J, leaving 14 bases between. The CDR3 is 14 residues long. CDR3 protein: CASSPPGGTETQYF. The CDR3 nucleotides read TGTGCCAGCAGCCCTCCTGGTGGGACAGAGACCCAGTACTTC.

The table lists this clone with many counts. V gene TRBV23-1 combines with J gene TRBJ2-3; D is possibly TRBD1 (6 bases). TRBV23-1 is given ORF status, its function remaining uncertain. Trimming pared 1 base from V and 8 bases from J, leaving 19 bases between. The CDR3 loop spans 16 amino acids. Here the CDR3 reads CASSQYEAGVEGTQYF. In nucleotides, the CDR3 is TGCGCCAGCAGTCAATACGAGGCAGGGGTGGAAGGTACGCAGTATTTT.

V usage is TRBV19 and J usage is TRBJ2-5; D possibly corresponds to TRBD1 (5 bases). Germline V gene data show CDR1 as LNHDA and CDR2 as SQIVND (reference sequence). V dropped 5 bases and J dropped 5 bases, with 15 bases sitting between them. The CDR3 is made up of 14 amino acids. CDR3 loop: CASSSAEAGETQYF. The CDR3 region has the DNA TGTGCCAGTAGTTCTGCTGAGGCAGGGGAGACCCAGTACTTC.

This clone was recorded a few times. The rearrangement joins TRBV29-1 to TRBJ2-7; a possible D gene is TRBD1 (5 bases). From germline, CDR1 is SQVTM and CDR2 ANQGSEA. This CDR3 has 16 residues. V was clipped by 2 bases and J by 0 bases, with 17 bases between them. The chain's CDR3 is CSVEHRIDSTSYEQYF. CDR3 coding DNA: TGCAGCGTTGAACACCGGATCGACAGCACCTCCTACGAGCAGTACTTC.

This clone turned up a few times. CDR3 nucleotide sequence: TGTGCCAGCAGTTACGCGGTCTCCTACGAGCAGTACTTC. Translated, it gives CASSYAVSYEQYF. This chain uses TRBV6-5 with TRBJ2-7; D unresolved. The CDR3 length is 13 residues. Germline CDR1 MNHEY, CDR2 SVGAGI. Trimming took 2 bases from V and 0 from J, leaving 5 bases between them.